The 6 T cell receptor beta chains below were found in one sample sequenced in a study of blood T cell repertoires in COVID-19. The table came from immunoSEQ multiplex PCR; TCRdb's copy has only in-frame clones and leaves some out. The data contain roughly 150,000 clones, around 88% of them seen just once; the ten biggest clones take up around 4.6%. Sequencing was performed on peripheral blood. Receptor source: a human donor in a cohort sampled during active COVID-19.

In nucleotides, the CDR3 is TGTGCCAGCAGCTTGGATCTGGGGATGGACAGGGGCTACGAGCAGTACTTC. It codes for CASSLDLGMDRGYEQYF. The chain joins TRBV5-4 to TRBJ2-7, with TRBD1 matching 9 bases. This CDR3 contains 17 residues. Unmatched junction bases numbered 10, after V lost 0 bases and J lost 3 bases. The germline V gene encodes CDR1 SGHNT and CDR2 YYREEE (reference sequence).

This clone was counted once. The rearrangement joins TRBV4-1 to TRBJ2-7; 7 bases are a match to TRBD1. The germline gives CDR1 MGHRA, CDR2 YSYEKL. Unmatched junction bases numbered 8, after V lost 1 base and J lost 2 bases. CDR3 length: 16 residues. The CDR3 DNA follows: TGCGCCAGCAGCCAAGGGACAGGCGATATCCCCTACGAGCAGTACTTC. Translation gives CASSQGTGDIPYEQYF.

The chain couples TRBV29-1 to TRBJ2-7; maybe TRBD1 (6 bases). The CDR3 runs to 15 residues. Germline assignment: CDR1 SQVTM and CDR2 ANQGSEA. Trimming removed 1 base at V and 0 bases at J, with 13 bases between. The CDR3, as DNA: TGCAGCGTTGAAGTTGTAGGGGGACACTCCTACGAGCAGTACTTC. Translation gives CSVEVVGGHSYEQYF.

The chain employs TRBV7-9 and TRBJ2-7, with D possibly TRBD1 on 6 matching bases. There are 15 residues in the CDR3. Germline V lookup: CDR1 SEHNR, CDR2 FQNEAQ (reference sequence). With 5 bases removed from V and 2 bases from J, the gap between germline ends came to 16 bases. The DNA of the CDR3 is TGTGCCAGCAGCCCCCCAACAGGGAACCCCTACGAGCAGTACTTC. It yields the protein CASSPPTGNPYEQYF.

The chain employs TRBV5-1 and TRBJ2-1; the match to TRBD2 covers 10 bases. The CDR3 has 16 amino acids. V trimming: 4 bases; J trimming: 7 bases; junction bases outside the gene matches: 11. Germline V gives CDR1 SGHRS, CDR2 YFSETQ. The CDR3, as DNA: TGCGCCAGCAGCACCCTAGCGGGGGCCTCGAGGAATGAGCAGTTCTTC. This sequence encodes CASSTLAGASRNEQFF.

This CDR3 is CASLSSGGAPGEQYF. The CDR3 DNA is TGTGCCAGCCTTAGCAGCGGGGGAGCCCCAGGCGAGCAGTACTTC. The chain has TRBV7-9 and TRBJ2-7; 8 nucleotides agree with TRBD2. The germline V gene encodes CDR1 SEHNR and CDR2 FQNEAQ (reference sequence). Trimming cost V 8 bases and J 6 bases; bases outside gene matches: 15. The CDR3 covers 15 residues.